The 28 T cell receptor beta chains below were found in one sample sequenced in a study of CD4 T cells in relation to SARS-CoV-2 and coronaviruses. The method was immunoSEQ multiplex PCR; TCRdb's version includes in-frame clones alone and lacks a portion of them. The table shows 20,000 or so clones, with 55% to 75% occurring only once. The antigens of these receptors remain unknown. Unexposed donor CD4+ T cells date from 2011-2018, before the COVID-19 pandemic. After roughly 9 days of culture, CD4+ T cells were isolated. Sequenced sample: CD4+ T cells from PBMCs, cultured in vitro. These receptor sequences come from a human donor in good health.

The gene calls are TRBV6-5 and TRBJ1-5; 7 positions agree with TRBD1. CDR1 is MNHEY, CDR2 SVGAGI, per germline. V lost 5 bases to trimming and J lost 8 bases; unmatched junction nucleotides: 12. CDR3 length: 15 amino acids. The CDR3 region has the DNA TGTGCCAGCAGTCGGACAGGAGGGGGTAGGGAGCCCCAGCATTTT. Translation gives CASSRTGGGREPQHF.

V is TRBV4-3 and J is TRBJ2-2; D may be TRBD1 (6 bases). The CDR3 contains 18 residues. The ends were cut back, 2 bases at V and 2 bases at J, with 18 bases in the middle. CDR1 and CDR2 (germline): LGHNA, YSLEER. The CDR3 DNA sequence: TGCGCCAGCAGCCAACAGGGGCATAGTAGGGCTAACACCGGGGAGCTGTTTTTT. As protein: CASSQQGHSRANTGELFF.

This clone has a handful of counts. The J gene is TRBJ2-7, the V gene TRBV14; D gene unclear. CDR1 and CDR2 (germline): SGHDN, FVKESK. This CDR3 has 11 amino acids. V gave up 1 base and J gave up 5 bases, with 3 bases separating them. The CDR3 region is CASSQVDEQYF. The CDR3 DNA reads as TGTGCCAGCAGCCAAGTGGACGAGCAGTACTTC.

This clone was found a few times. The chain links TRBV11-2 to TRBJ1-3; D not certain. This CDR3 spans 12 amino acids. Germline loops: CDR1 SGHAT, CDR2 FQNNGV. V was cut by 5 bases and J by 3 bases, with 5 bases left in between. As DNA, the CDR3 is TGTGCCAGCAGCGACAATGGAAACACCATATATTTT. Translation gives CASSDNGNTIYF.

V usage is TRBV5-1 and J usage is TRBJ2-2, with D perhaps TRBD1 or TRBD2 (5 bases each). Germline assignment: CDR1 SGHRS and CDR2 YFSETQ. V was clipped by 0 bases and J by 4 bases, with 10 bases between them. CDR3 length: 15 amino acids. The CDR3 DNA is TGCGCCAGCAGCTTGGCGGCAGGGACCACCGGGGAGCTGTTTTTT. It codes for CASSLAAGTTGELFF.

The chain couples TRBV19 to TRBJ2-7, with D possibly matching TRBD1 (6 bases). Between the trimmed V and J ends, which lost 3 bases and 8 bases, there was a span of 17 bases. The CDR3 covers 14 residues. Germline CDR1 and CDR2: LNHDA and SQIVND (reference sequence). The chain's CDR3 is CASSISQGPAQQYF. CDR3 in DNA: TGTGCCAGTAGTATCTCGCAGGGGCCCGCGCAGCAGTACTTC.

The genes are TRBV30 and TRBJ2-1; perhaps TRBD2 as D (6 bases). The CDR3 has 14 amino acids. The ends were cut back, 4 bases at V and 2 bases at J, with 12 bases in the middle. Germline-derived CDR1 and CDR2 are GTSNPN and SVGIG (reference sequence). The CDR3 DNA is TGTGCCTGGAACGCGGGAAACACCTACAATGAGCAGTTCTTC. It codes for CAWNAGNTYNEQFF.

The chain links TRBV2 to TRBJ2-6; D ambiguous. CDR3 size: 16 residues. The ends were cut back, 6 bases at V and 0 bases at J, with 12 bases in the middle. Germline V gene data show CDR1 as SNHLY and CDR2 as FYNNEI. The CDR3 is CASSLGQISGANVLTF. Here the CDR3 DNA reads TGTGCCAGCAGCCTAGGGCAAATCTCTGGGGCCAACGTCCTGACTTTC.

CDR3 amino acids: CASSRSSGTTYGYTF. CDR3 in DNA: TGCGCCAGCAGCCGGAGTTCAGGGACAACGTATGGCTACACCTTC. The V call is TRBV4-3, the J call TRBJ1-2; TRBD1 might be the D (6 bases). The length of the CDR3 is 15 residues. Per germline, CDR1 LGHNA and CDR2 YSLEER. V was shortened by 4 bases and J by 5 bases, with 17 bases between the two germline ends.

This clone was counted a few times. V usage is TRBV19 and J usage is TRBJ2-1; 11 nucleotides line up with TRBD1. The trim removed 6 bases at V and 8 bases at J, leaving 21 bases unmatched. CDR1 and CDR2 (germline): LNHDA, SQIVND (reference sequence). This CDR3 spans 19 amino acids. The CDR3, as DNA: TGTGCCAGTAGCCTGGACAGGGGGCTAAGCGGGGAGGGTTTGGATGAGCAGTTCTTC. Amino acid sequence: CASSLDRGLSGEGLDEQFF. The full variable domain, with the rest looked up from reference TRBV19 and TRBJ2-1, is DGGITQSPKYLFRKEGQNVTLSCEQNLNHDAMYWYRQDPGQGLRLIYYSQIVNDFQKGDIAEGYSVSREKKESFPLTVTSAQKNPTAFYLCASSLDRGLSGEGLDEQFFGPGTRLTVL.

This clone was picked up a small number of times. The CDR3 loop is CARSGARRYIVYGYTF. CDR3 nucleotide sequence: TGTGCTAGATCAGGGGCCCGGCGGTACATCGTCTATGGCTACACCTTC. The rearrangement links TRBV12-5 to TRBJ1-2, with a weak D call TRBD1 (6 bases). The V end was cut by 9 bases, the J end by 4 bases, with 24 bases between. Germline-derived CDR1 and CDR2 are LGHNT and FRNRAP. The CDR3 length is 16 residues. Filled out from reference TRBV12-5 and TRBJ1-2, the complete variable domain reads DARVTQTPRHKVTEMGQEVTMRCQPILGHNTVFWYRQTMMQGLELLAYFRNRAPLDDSGMPKDRFSAEMPDATLATLKIQPSEPRDSAVYFCARSGARRYIVYGYTFGSGTRLTVV.

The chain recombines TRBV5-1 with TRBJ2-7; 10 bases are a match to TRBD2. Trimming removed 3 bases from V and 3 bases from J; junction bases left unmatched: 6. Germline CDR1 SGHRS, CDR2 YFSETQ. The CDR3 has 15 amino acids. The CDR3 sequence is CASSSSGSLYYEQYF. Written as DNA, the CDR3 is TGCGCCAGCAGCTCTAGCGGGAGCCTATACTACGAGCAGTACTTC. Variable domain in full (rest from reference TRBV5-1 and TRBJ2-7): KAGVTQTPRYLIKTRGQQVTLSCSPISGHRSVSWYQQTPGQGLQFLFEYFSETQRNKGNFPGRFSGRQFSNSRSEMNVSTLELGDSALYLCASSSSGSLYYEQYFGPGTRLTVT.

The CDR3 loop reads CASSDYGTSAYNEQFF. The CDR3 DNA follows: TGTGCCAGCAGCGACTACGGGACTAGCGCCTACAATGAGCAGTTCTTC. The chain combines TRBV9 with TRBJ2-1; 10 bases map to TRBD2. V was pared by 3 bases and J by 2 bases, with 5 bases of the junction left unmatched. The CDR3 spans 16 residues. Germline-derived CDR1 and CDR2 are SGDLS and YYNGEE.

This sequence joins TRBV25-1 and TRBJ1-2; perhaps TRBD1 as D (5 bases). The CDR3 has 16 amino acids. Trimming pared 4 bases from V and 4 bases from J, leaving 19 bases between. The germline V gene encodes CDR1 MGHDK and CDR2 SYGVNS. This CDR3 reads CASSGGYSRDSYGYTF. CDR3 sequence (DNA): TGTGCCAGCAGTGGAGGGTATTCCAGGGATAGCTATGGCTACACCTTC.

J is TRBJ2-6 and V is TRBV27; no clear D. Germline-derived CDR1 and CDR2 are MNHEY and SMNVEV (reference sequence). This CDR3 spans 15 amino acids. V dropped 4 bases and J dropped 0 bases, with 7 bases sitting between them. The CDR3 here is CASSSRSSGANVLTF. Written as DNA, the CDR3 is TGTGCCAGCAGTTCACGGAGCTCTGGGGCCAACGTCCTGACTTTC. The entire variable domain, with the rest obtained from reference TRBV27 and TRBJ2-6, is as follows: EAQVTQNPRYLITVTGKKLTVTCSQNMNHEYMSWYRQDPGLGLRQIYYSMNVEVTDKGDVPEGYKVSRKEKRNFPLILESPSPNQTSLYFCASSSRSSGANVLTFGAGSRLTVL.

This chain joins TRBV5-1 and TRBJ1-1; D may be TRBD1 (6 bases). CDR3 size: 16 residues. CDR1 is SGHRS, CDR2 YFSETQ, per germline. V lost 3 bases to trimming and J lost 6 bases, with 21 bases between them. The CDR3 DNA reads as TGCGCCAGCAGCTCGCAGACAGGATCCAGAGTAGCTGAAGCTTTCTTT. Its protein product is CASSSQTGSRVAEAFF.

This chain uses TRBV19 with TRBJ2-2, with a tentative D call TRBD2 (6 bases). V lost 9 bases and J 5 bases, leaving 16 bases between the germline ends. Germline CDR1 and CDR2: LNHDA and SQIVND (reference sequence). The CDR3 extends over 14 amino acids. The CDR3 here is CASRRWGDTGELFF. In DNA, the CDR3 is TGTGCCAGCAGAAGGTGGGGGGATACCGGGGAGCTGTTTTTT.

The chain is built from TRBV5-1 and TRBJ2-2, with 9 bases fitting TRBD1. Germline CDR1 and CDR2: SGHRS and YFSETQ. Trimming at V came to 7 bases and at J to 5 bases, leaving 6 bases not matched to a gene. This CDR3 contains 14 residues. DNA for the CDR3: TGCGCCAGCGGCCGAGGGACAGGGACCGGGGAGCTGTTTTTT. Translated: CASGRGTGTGELFF. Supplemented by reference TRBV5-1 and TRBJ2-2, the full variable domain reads KAGVTQTPRYLIKTRGQQVTLSCSPISGHRSVSWYQQTPGQGLQFLFEYFSETQRNKGNFPGRFSGRQFSNSRSEMNVSTLELGDSALYLCASGRGTGTGELFFGEGSRLTVL.

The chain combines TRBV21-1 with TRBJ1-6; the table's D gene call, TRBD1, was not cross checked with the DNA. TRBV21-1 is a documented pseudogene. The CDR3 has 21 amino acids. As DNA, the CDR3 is TGTGCCAGCAGCGCCCCGGGACAGCCTAGTAATCTGAGCTCCTATAATTCACCCCTCCACTTT. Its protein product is CASSAPGQPSNLSSYNSPLHF.

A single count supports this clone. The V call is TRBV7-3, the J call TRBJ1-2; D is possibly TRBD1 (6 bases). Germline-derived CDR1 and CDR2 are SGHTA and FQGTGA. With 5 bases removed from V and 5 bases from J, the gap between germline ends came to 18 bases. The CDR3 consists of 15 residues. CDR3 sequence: CASSPTQGRGYGYTF. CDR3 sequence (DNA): TGTGCCAGCAGCCCCACCCAGGGGCGAGGGTATGGCTACACCTTC.

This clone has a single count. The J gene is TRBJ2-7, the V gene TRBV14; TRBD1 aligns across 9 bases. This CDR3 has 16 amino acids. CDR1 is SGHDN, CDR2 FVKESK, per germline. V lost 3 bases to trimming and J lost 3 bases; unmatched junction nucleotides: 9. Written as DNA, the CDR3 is TGTGCCAGCAGCCAGACACAGGGGGCTTGGAACTACGAGCAGTACTTC. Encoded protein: CASSQTQGAWNYEQYF.

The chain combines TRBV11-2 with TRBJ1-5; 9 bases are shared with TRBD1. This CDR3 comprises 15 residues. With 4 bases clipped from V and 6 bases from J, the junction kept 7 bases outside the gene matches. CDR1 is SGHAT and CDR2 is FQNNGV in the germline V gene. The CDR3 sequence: CASSSGTGRGQPQHF. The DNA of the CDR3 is TGTGCCAGCAGCTCCGGGACAGGGCGCGGTCAGCCCCAGCATTTT.

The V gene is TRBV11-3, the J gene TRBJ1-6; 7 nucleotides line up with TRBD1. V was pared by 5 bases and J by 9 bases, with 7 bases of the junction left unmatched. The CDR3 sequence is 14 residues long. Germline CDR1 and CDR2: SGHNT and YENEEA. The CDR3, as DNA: TGTGCCAGCAGCCAGGGGGGGAAAATTTCACCCCTCCACTTT. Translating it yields CASSQGGKISPLHF.

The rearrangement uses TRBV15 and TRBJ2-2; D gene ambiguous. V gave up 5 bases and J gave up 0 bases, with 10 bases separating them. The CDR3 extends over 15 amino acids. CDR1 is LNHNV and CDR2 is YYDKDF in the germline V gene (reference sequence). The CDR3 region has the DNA TGTGCCACCAGCTCTCTAGGGTCGAACACCGGGGAGCTGTTTTTT. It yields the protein CATSSLGSNTGELFF.

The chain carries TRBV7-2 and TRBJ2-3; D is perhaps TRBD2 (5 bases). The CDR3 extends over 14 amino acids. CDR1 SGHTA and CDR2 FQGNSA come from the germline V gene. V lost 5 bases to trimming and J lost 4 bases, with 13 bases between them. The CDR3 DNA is TGTGCCAGCAGCAAACGTAGCGACCCAGATACGCAGTATTTT. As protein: CASSKRSDPDTQYF.

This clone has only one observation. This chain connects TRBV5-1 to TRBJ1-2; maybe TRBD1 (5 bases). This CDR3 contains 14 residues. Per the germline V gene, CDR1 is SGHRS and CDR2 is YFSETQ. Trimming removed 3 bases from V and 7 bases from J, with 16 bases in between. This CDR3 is CASSSLAGGSGYTF. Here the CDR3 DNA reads TGCGCCAGCAGCTCCTTAGCGGGGGGGAGTGGCTACACCTTC.

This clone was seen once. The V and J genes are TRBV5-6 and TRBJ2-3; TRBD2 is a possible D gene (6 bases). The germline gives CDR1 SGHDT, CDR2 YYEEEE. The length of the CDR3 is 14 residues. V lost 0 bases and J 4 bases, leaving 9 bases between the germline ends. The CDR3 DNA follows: TGTGCCAGCAGCTTGGGTAGCGGTGCAGATACGCAGTATTTT. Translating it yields CASSLGSGADTQYF. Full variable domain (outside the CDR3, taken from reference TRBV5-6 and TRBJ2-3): DAGVTQSPTHLIKTRGQQVTLRCSPKSGHDTVSWYQQALGQGPQFIFQYYEEEERQRGNFPDRFSGHQFPNYSSELNVNALLLGDSALYLCASSLGSGADTQYFGPGTRLTVL.

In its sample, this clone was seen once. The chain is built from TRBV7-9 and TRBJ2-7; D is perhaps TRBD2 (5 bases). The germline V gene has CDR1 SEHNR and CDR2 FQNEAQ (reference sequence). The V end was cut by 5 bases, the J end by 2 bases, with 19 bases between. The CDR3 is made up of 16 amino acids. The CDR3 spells CASSPRGQRATYEQYF. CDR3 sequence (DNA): TGTGCCAGCAGCCCTAGAGGCCAGAGGGCGACCTACGAGCAGTACTTC.